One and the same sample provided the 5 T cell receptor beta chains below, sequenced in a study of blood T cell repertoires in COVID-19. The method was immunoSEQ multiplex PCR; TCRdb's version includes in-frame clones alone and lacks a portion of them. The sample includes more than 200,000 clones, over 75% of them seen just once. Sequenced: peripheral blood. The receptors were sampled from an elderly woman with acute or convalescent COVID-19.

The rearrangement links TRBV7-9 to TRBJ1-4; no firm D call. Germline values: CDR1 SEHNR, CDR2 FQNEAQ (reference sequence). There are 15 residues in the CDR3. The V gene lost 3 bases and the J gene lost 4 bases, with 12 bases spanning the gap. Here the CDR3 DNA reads TGTGCCAGCAGCTTTACACGGCAGGATAATGAAAAACTGTTTTTT. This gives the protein CASSFTRQDNEKLFF.

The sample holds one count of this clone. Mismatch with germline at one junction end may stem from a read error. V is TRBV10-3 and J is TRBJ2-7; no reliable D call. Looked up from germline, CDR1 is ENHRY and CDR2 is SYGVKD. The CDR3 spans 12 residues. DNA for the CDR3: TGTGCCATCAGTGAGTCGAGGAGTTCGAAGGTCTTC. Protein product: CAISESRSSKVF.

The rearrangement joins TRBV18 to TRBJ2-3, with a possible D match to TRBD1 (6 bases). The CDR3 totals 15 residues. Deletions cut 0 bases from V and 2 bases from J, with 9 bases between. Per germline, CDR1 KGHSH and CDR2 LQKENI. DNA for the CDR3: TGTGCCAGCTCACCACCGGGGGCCCCCACAGATACGCAGTATTTT. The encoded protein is CASSPPGAPTDTQYF.

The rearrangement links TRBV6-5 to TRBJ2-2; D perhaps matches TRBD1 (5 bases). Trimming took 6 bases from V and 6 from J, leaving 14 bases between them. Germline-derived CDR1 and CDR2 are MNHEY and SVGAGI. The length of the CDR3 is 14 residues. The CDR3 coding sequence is TGTGCCAGCAGAAATCCAGGGATTCCCGGGGAGCTGTTTTTT. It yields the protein CASRNPGIPGELFF.

CDR3 protein: CASSEGTDTQYF. The CDR3 nucleotides are TGCGCCAGCAGCGAGGGCACAGATACGCAGTATTTT. This chain joins TRBV5-1 and TRBJ2-3; D is ambiguous. Germline values: CDR1 SGHRS, CDR2 YFSETQ. The ends were cut back, 4 bases at V and 1 base at J, with 4 bases in the middle. This CDR3 is 12 amino acids long.